What follows describes a single TCR beta chain. The antigen it recognizes is unknown. No qualities accompany the bases; no much larger clone lies one base away. The H label marked samples taken from distinct, geographically separated regions of the hepatocellular carcinoma nodule. Every patient had early-stage hepatocellular carcinoma and received no therapy prior to surgical resection. No macroscopic evidence of necrosis or hemorrhage was present in the sampled areas. Multiple regions from a couple of patients were subjected to TCR sequencing (ImmunoSeq). Frozen resection tissue samples were collected at a distance of at least 1 cm from each other. Genomic DNA was isolated from bulk tissue with the DNeasy blood and tissue kit. The immunoSEQ assay was used to sequence TCR beta chain CDR3 regions from genomic DNA. Rearranged VDJ segments were amplified with primers that anneal to V and J segments. The study's own analysis went as follows. The ImmunoSeq Analyzer software was used to calculate clonality and richness metrics. Fisher's exact test, supplemented by a beta-binomial method for added stringency, was applied to identify differentially abundant clones between regions. As stored in TCRdb, this immuneACCESS dataset retains in-frame rearrangements with V and J assigned. A fraction of the clones does not appear; measured against another copy, unresolved V genes explain less than half of the discrepancy, and the remainder lacks a known reason. For V, J and clone size, that table is used; D and trimming come from the DNA. For this sample the table gives roughly 3,600 clones, of which about 47% were detected only once. Roughly 28% of the sample rests with the top ten.

The CDR3 has 15 amino acids, counting the end cysteine and phenylalanine. The entry retains the CDR3 DNA only, 45 bases that are in frame from base 1. As encoded in the germline V gene, CDR1 is MDHEN while CDR2 is SYDVKM. The V and J ends are trimmed by 5 bases and 4 bases, leaving 17 bases between them. The record originates from a study of intratumoral heterogeneity in liver cancer. Notes on the research overall: In the full cohort of roughly 14 patients, the median age was roughly 64 years and the majority of patients were male. The study combined RNA-seq, DNA sequencing, TCR-seq and SNP array data from multiple regions of hepatocellular carcinoma specimens to study intratumor heterogeneity. The overall cohort comprised some 70 multiregional samples from some 15 HCC patients, with 45 to 55 tumoral and some 20 adjacent nontumoral regions. Results the study describes overall, beyond this receptor: No significant difference in overall T cell clonality was found between tumor regions within either sequenced patient. The authors noted a relatively low number of patients and under-sampled tumor-infiltrating lymphocyte representation as limitations. In each sequenced patient, tumor region a showed significantly more unique T-cell clonal expansions than tumor region b. TCR sequencing reportedly confirmed RNA-seq-based estimates of regional differences in tumor-infiltrating lymphocyte burden.

This receptor was taken from a man between 65 and 85 years old with hepatocellular carcinoma. Sample: tumor tissue, taken before any cancer treatment. Recombination connected TRBV28 to TRBJ1-2, with no reliable assignment of the D segment. The CDR3 reads CASSPPHGLGYGYTF. The DNA is TGTGCCAGCAGTCCCCCACATGGGCTGGGCTATGGCTACACCTTC.